The 19 T cell receptor beta chains listed next were all sequenced from one sample in a study of stem cell transplantation in POMP-related autoinflammatory disease. Generated by immunoSEQ multiplex PCR, the TCRdb table keeps only in-frame clones and is missing some. The data show about 32,000 clones, with approximately 86% seen just once and roughly 0.7% held by the top ten. The sequenced sample was CD4+ T cells from PBMCs, obtained before stem cell transplantation. Receptors originate from a human donor with POMP-related autoinflammation and immune dysregulation (PRAID).

V usage is TRBV5-6 and J usage is TRBJ2-7; the D gene is possibly TRBD1 (5 bases). Germline CDR1 and CDR2: SGHDT and YYEEEE. CDR3 length: 15 amino acids. The ends were cut back, 1 base at V and 3 bases at J, with 14 bases in the middle. Written as DNA, the CDR3 is TGTGCCAGCAGCTTGAAGGGGCAGGGCAACTACGAGCAGTACTTC. Its protein is CASSLKGQGNYEQYF. Full variable domain (rest looked up from reference TRBV5-6 and TRBJ2-7): DAGVTQSPTHLIKTRGQQVTLRCSPKSGHDTVSWYQQALGQGPQFIFQYYEEEERQRGNFPDRFSGHQFPNYSSELNVNALLLGDSALYLCASSLKGQGNYEQYFGPGTRLTVT.

V is TRBV7-6 and J is TRBJ2-3; D not certain. This CDR3 has 16 residues. The germline CDR1 and CDR2 sequences are SGHVS and FNYEAQ. Trimming removed 1 base at V and 3 bases at J, with 14 bases between. For the CDR3, the DNA is TGTGCCAGCAGCTTAGGAGCTAGTACTCAAACAGATACGCAGTATTTT. It specifies CASSLGASTQTDTQYF.

In DNA, the CDR3 is TGTGCCAGCAGCTTGCGGGTCCGCGACGAAGCTTTCTTT. Its translation: CASSLRVRDEAFF. The genes are TRBV5-6 and TRBJ1-1; D is unresolved. The germline CDR1 and CDR2 sequences are SGHDT and YYEEEE. The V end was cut by 1 base, the J end by 8 bases, with 12 bases between. The CDR3 sequence is 13 residues long. Drawing the rest from reference TRBV5-6 and TRBJ1-1, the complete variable domain is DAGVTQSPTHLIKTRGQQVTLRCSPKSGHDTVSWYQQALGQGPQFIFQYYEEEERQRGNFPDRFSGHQFPNYSSELNVNALLLGDSALYLCASSLRVRDEAFFGQGTRLTVV.

A few counts support this clone. The chain combines TRBV9 with TRBJ2-3, with D perhaps given as TRBD1 or TRBD2 (5 bases each). The CDR3 runs 13 residues. Trimming removed 8 bases from V and 2 bases from J, with 12 bases in between. Germline V gene lookup returns CDR1 SGDLS and CDR2 YYNGEE. CDR3 protein: CARGAGLTDTQYF. CDR3 bases: TGTGCCAGAGGGGCCGGACTCACAGATACGCAGTATTTT. Full variable domain (remainder filled in from reference TRBV9 and TRBJ2-3): DSGVTQTPKHLITATGQRVTLRCSPRSGDLSVYWYQQSLDQGLQFLIQYYNGEERAKGNILERFSAQQFPDLHSELNLSSLELGDSALYFCARGAGLTDTQYFGPGTRLTVL.

The CDR3 DNA reads as TGCGCCAGCAGCTTGGAGGGCCGCTCCTATAATTCACCCCTCCACTTT. Translated, it gives CASSLEGRSYNSPLHF. The chain links TRBV5-1 to TRBJ1-6, with D unresolved. The germline V and J ends were trimmed by 0 bases and 0 bases, with 7 bases remaining between them. Germline V CDR1 and CDR2: SGHRS, YFSETQ. The CDR3 runs to 16 residues.

The chain employs TRBV13 and TRBJ2-3; 8 nucleotides match TRBD2. V lost 3 bases and J lost 4; bases outside the gene matches: 6. CDR3 size: 15 residues. The V gene's germline CDR1 is PRHDT and CDR2 FYEKMQ (reference sequence). The CDR3 nucleotides read TGTGCCAGCAGCTTTGGGACTAGAGGTGCAGATACGCAGTATTTT. Residues: CASSFGTRGADTQYF.

V and J are TRBV10-3 and TRBJ2-7; D remains ambiguous. Germline V gene lookup returns CDR1 ENHRY and CDR2 SYGVKD. V was shortened by 4 bases and J by 0 bases, with 10 bases between the two germline ends. This CDR3 region has 14 residues. The chain's CDR3 is CAISAEEFSYEQYF. CDR3 DNA: TGTGCCATCAGTGCGGAAGAGTTCTCCTACGAGCAGTACTTC.

J is TRBJ1-6 and V is TRBV2; D remains ambiguous. The V gene lost 6 bases and the J gene lost 10 bases, with 22 bases spanning the gap. The CDR3 loop spans 16 amino acids. Germline CDR1 reads SNHLY; CDR2 reads FYNNEI. This CDR3 is CASREPGPLVSSPLHF. The CDR3 region has the DNA TGTGCCAGCAGGGAACCCGGGCCCCTAGTCAGCTCACCCCTCCACTTT.

The V call is TRBV5-1, the J call TRBJ2-3; TRBD2 aligns across 13 bases. CDR1 is SGHRS and CDR2 is YFSETQ in the germline V gene. The CDR3 loop spans 16 amino acids. After removal of 4 bases from V and 4 bases from J, the junction contained 6 bases not matched to a gene. The DNA for the CDR3 is TGCGCCAGCAGCGGTACTAGCGGGGGGGCTTCAGATACGCAGTATTTT. This sequence encodes CASSGTSGGASDTQYF.

Only one count was recorded for this clone. The chain uses TRBV18 and TRBJ2-5; maybe TRBD1 (6 bases). Trimming left V 9 bases short and J 1 base short, with 18 bases between. The CDR3 consists of 15 residues. Germline V gives CDR1 KGHSH, CDR2 LQKENI. The CDR3 DNA is TGTGCCAGTTCCAGGGGCGCGGGTTTCCAAGAGACCCAGTACTTC. Its translation is CASSRGAGFQETQYF.

The CDR3: CASTYDRRGEQFF. The CDR3 DNA reads TGTGCCAGCACCTACGACAGGCGGGGAGAGCAGTTCTTC. The chain has TRBV5-8 and TRBJ2-1; D could derive from TRBD1 or TRBD2 (6 bases each). Germline assignment: CDR1 SGHTS and CDR2 YDEGEE. Trimming took 6 bases from V and 10 from J, leaving 17 bases between them. This CDR3 region has 13 residues.

This rearrangement joins TRBV6-1 to TRBJ2-5, with D unresolved. The germline V gene encodes CDR1 MNHNS and CDR2 SASEGT. The CDR3 spans 15 residues. Trimming stripped 3 bases from V and 1 base from J, with 12 bases between. In DNA, the CDR3 is TGTGCCAGCAGTGATTCCCCGGTAACCCAAGAGACCCAGTACTTC. This gives the protein CASSDSPVTQETQYF.

The V and J genes are TRBV15 and TRBJ2-3; D possibly corresponds to TRBD2 (8 bases). Trimming left V 0 bases short and J 3 bases short, with 16 bases between. Germline CDR1 is LNHNV and CDR2 is YYDKDF (reference sequence). This CDR3 contains 17 residues. CDR3 nucleotide sequence: TGTGCCACCAGCAGAGATAGGGGGCCTAGCGGGACAGATACGCAGTATTTT. This encodes CATSRDRGPSGTDTQYF.

The V gene is TRBV6-6, the J gene TRBJ2-5; 10 bases line up with TRBD2. This CDR3 is built from 16 residues. Unmatched junction bases numbered 9, after V lost 3 bases and J lost 5 bases. Germline V lookup: CDR1 MNHNY, CDR2 SVGAGI (reference sequence). CDR3 nucleotides: TGTGCCAGCAGTTATTTCGGGACTAGCGAATTGGAGACCCAGTACTTC. It translates to CASSYFGTSELETQYF.

The J gene is TRBJ2-6, the V gene TRBV19; 7 bases are a match to TRBD1. The CDR3 sequence is 19 residues long. V shed 4 bases, J shed 0 bases, and the junction held 12 bases outside the gene matches. CDR1 and CDR2 from the germline V gene are LNHDA and SQIVND (reference sequence). The CDR3 DNA follows: TGTGCCAGTAGTAGGGGACCGGGACAGCTTTTCTCTGGGGCCAACGTCCTGACTTTC. Residues: CASSRGPGQLFSGANVLTF.

V usage is TRBV7-3 and J usage is TRBJ1-1; TRBD1 might be the D (5 bases). The CDR3 covers 13 residues. V was cut by 0 bases and J by 5 bases, with 7 bases left in between. CDR1 is SGHTA and CDR2 is FQGTGA in the germline V gene. CDR3 DNA sequence: TGTGCCAGCAGCTTAACGGGGGTAACTGAAGCTTTCTTT. Its translation is CASSLTGVTEAFF.

The J gene is TRBJ1-1, the V gene TRBV10-3; TRBD1 matches at 8 bases. The V gene's germline CDR1 is ENHRY and CDR2 SYGVKD. This CDR3 is built from 14 residues. With V trimmed by 4 bases and J by 5 bases, 6 bases remained unmatched. The CDR3 protein is CAISGVRGQTEAFF. CDR3 coding DNA: TGTGCCATCAGTGGGGTCAGGGGGCAAACTGAAGCTTTCTTT.

The chain is built from TRBV19 and TRBJ1-2, with a possible D match to TRBD1 (6 bases). Germline V gives CDR1 LNHDA, CDR2 SQIVND (reference sequence). CDR3 length: 13 amino acids. V was trimmed by 6 bases and J by 4 bases, leaving 12 bases between them. As DNA, the CDR3 is TGTGCCAGTAGCTCGACAGGTCGCTATGGCTACACCTTC. Protein product: CASSSTGRYGYTF.

The V gene is TRBV6-1, the J gene TRBJ1-1, with 7 bases that match TRBD1. The CDR3 spans 14 residues. The germline V gene has CDR1 MNHNS and CDR2 SASEGT. V gave up 5 bases and J gave up 0 bases; unmatched junction bases: 3. The CDR3 loop reads CASSWTGMNTEAFF. CDR3 DNA sequence: TGTGCCAGCAGTTGGACAGGCATGAACACTGAAGCTTTCTTT.